This TCR beta chain was profiled in a study of shared clonotypes between healthy human individuals. The overall study: The study enrolled a couple of women and a few men aged 18 to 49. Study-level results: At large depth, rarefaction still showed sorted-subset sequencing to be incomplete.

The ends lost 8 bases at V and 2 bases at J; junction bases unmatched: 5. CDR3 length: 13 residues. Germline V gene sequence: CDR1 MDHEN, CDR2 SYDVKM. 150 to 250 ng DNA, 30,000 or so T cell genomes, went into each sorted-subset replicate PCR. Sequencing was performed with immunoSEQ multiplex PCR; in TCRdb, only in-frame clones are kept and a portion is missing. The profile shows 650,000 to 800,000 clones, about 90% of them singletons. Naive CD8 cells were CD45RO-negative, positively selected for CCR7, excluding terminally differentiated effector memory CD45RA+ cells. Only Caucasian adults living in Nashville, Tennessee made up the donor group. This clone was detected a few times. What it binds is unknown.

This chain uses TRBV28 with TRBJ2-7; 8 nucleotides align to TRBD1. The sequence was collected from a man aged 25 to 40 in good health. The sequencing input was naive CD8+ T cells sorted from blood. The CDR3 is CASGTGQTYEQYF. For the CDR3, the DNA is TGTGCCAGCGGGACAGGCCAGACCTACGAGCAGTACTTC.